The 3 T cell receptor beta chains presented below share a single source sample, sequenced in a study of identical twins. MiXCR was run by TCRdb on the 5' RACE reads, yielding one entry per CDR3 protein. The table has 1.5 million or so distinct CDR3 sequences, less than 35% seen once. Sequencing was done on a sample of cord blood. These receptor sequences come from a newborn girl in good health.

V usage is TRBV18 and J usage is TRBJ1-4; D is unresolved. The CDR3 is 13 residues long. The germline V gene encodes CDR1 KGHSH and CDR2 LQKENI. V was trimmed by 3 bases and J by 5 bases, leaving 7 bases between them. The CDR3 DNA sequence: TGTGCCAGCTCACCGTTAAAAAATGAAAAACTGTTTTTT. It specifies CASSPLKNEKLFF.

The chain is built from TRBV6-1 and TRBJ2-1; D gene ambiguous. Germline V CDR1 and CDR2: MNHNS, SASEGT. This CDR3 contains 12 residues. V lost 3 bases, J lost 9 bases, and 9 bases lay in between. The CDR3, as DNA: TGTGCCAGCAGTGATCTAGGCGGTGAGCAGTTCTTC. It translates to CASSDLGGEQFF.

The genes are TRBV4-1 and TRBJ2-1, with D maybe TRBD1 (5 bases). This CDR3 comprises 13 residues. The germline V gene encodes CDR1 MGHRA and CDR2 YSYEKL. V lost 0 bases to trimming and J lost 10 bases, with 10 bases between them. The CDR3 loop reads CASSQDTAGEQFF. The CDR3 nucleotides read TGCGCCAGCAGCCAAGATACGGCAGGGGAGCAGTTCTTC.